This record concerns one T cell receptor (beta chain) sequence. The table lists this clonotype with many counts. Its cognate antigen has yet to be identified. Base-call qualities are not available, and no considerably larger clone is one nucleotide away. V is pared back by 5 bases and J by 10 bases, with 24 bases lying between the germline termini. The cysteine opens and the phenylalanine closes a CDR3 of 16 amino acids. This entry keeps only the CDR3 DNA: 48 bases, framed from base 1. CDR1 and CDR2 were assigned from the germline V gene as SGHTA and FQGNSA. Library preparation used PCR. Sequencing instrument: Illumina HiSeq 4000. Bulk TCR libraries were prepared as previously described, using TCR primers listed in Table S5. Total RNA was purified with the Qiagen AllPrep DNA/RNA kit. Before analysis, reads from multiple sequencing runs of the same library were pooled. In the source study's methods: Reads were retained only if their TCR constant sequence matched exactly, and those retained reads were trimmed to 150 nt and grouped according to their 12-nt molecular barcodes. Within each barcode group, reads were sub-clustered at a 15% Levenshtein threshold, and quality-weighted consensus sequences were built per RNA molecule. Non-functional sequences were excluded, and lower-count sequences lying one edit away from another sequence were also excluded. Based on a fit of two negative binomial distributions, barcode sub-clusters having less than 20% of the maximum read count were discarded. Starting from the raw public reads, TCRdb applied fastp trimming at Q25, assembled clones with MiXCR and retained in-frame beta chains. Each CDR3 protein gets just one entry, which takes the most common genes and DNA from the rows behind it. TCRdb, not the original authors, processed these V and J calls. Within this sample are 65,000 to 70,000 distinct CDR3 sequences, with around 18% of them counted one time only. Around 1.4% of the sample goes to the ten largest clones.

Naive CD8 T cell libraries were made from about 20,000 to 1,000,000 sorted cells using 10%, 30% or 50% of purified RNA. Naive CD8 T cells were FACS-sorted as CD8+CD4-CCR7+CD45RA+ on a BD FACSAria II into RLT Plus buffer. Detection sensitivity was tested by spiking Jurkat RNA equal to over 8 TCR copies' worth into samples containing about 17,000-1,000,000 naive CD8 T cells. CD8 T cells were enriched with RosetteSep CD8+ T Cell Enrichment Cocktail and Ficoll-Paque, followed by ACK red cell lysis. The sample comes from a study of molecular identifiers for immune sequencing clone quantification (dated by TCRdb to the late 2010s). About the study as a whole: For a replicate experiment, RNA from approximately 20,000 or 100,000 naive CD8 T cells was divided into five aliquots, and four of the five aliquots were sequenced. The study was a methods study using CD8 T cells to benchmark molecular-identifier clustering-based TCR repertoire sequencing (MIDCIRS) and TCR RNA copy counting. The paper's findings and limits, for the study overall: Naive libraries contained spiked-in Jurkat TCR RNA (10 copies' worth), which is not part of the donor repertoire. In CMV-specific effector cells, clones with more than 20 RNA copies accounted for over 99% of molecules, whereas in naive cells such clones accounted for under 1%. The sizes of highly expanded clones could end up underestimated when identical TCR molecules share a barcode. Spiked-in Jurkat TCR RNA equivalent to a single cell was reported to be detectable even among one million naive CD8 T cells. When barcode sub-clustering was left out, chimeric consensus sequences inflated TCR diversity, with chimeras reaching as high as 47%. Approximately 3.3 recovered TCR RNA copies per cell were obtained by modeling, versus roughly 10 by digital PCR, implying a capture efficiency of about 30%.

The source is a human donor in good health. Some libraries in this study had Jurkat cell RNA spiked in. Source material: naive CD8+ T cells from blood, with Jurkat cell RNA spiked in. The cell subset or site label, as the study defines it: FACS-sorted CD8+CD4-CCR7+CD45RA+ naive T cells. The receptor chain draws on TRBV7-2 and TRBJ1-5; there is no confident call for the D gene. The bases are TGTGCCAGCAGCCCGATATTGCTGACCGAAGGACGTCCCCAGCATTTT. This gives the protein CASSPILLTEGRPQHF.